This entry lists 9 T cell receptor beta chains sequenced from one sample in a study of shared clonotypes between healthy human individuals. TCRdb keeps only in-frame clones here, not all; method: immunoSEQ multiplex PCR. Of millions of clones listed, around nine tenths were seen once; the top ten hold about 0.13%. The sample taken for sequencing was naive CD4+ T cells sorted from blood. Noted subset: CD45RA+ positively selected. The receptor source for this set is a man aged 18 to 29 in good health.

The rearrangement links TRBV11-2 to TRBJ2-3; 11 nucleotides match TRBD1. Germline V gene data show CDR1 as SGHAT and CDR2 as FQNNGV. This CDR3 has 16 residues. V shed 0 bases, J shed 5 bases, and the junction held 4 bases outside the gene matches. The chain's CDR3 is CASSLEGTGGLDTQYF. The CDR3, as DNA: TGTGCCAGCAGCTTAGAGGGGACAGGGGGGTTAGATACGCAGTATTTT. The full variable domain, completed using reference TRBV11-2 and TRBJ2-3, is EAGVAQSPRYKIIEKRQSVAFWCNPISGHATLYWYQQILGQGPKLLIQFQNNGVVDDSQLPKDRFSAERLKGVDSTLKIQPAKLEDSAVYLCASSLEGTGGLDTQYFGPGTRLTVL.

The chain links TRBV5-5 to TRBJ2-7, with D maybe TRBD1 (5 bases). This CDR3 has 16 amino acids. Germline values: CDR1 SGHKS, CDR2 YYEKEE (reference sequence). The ends were cut back, 0 bases at V and 0 bases at J, with 13 bases in the middle. DNA for the CDR3: TGTGCCAGCAGCTTGGTATCTGGGGCCCTCTCCTACGAGCAGTACTTC. This gives the protein CASSLVSGALSYEQYF.

V gene TRBV11-1 combines with J gene TRBJ2-1; D perhaps matches TRBD2 (6 bases). CDR1 is SGHAT and CDR2 is FQDESV in the germline V gene (reference sequence). V shed 3 bases and J shed 1 base, with 10 bases lying between them. The CDR3 sequence is 15 residues long. CDR3 nucleotides: TGTGCCAGCAGCTTGAGGGGAGGATCCTACAATGAGCAGTTCTTC. This encodes CASSLRGGSYNEQFF.

The chain recombines TRBV5-6 with TRBJ2-2; D is possibly TRBD2 (6 bases). The CDR3 loop spans 15 amino acids. V lost 2 bases and J lost 7, with 15 bases in between. Germline CDR1 is SGHDT and CDR2 is YYEEEE. The CDR3: CASSFLGGTVGELFF. The CDR3 bases are TGTGCCAGCAGCTTTCTGGGGGGTACTGTCGGGGAGCTGTTTTTT. Drawing the rest from reference TRBV5-6 and TRBJ2-2, the complete variable domain is DAGVTQSPTHLIKTRGQQVTLRCSPKSGHDTVSWYQQALGQGPQFIFQYYEEEERQRGNFPDRFSGHQFPNYSSELNVNALLLGDSALYLCASSFLGGTVGELFFGEGSRLTVL.

The chain is built from TRBV29-1 and TRBJ1-3; no firm D call. Trimming cost V 6 bases and J 0 bases, with 6 bases left between them. In germline, CDR1 is SQVTM, CDR2 ANQGSEA. The CDR3 runs 12 residues. The CDR3 reads CSVQISGNTIYF. The CDR3 DNA is TGCAGCGTACAGATCTCTGGAAACACCATATATTTT.

The V and J genes are TRBV30 and TRBJ2-2; D not resolved. The CDR3 extends over 12 amino acids. V shed 5 bases and J shed 7 bases, with 11 bases lying between them. Germline V gene data show CDR1 as GTSNPN and CDR2 as SVGIG (reference sequence). The CDR3 nucleotides read TGTGCCTGGGGTGCCGGCTTCGGGGAGCTGTTTTTT. It yields the protein CAWGAGFGELFF.

The chain has TRBV6-6 and TRBJ1-6, with D unclear. Deletions cut 0 bases from V and 4 bases from J, with 10 bases between. Germline V gives CDR1 MNHNY, CDR2 SVGAGI (reference sequence). The CDR3 is 16 residues long. CDR3 nucleotides: TGTGCCAGCAGTTACTCCGGGGTATCGTATAATTCACCCCTCCACTTT. This codes for CASSYSGVSYNSPLHF.

This clone was recorded once. This chain uses TRBV5-8 with TRBJ1-5; D gene unclear. Germline V CDR1 and CDR2: SGHTS, YDEGEE. The CDR3 is 13 amino acids. Trimming shortened V by 0 bases and J by 4 bases, and 5 bases separated the two germline ends. The CDR3: CASSLVENQPQHF. The DNA of the CDR3 is TGTGCCAGCAGCTTGGTTGAGAATCAGCCCCAGCATTTT.

This clone occurred once. The J gene is TRBJ2-2, the V gene TRBV6-6; 9 nucleotides match TRBD2. CDR3 length equals 15 residues. After removal of 0 bases from V and 6 bases from J, the junction contained 2 bases not matched to a gene. Germline CDR1 reads MNHNY; CDR2 reads SVGAGI (reference sequence). CDR3 sequence (DNA): TGTGCCAGCAGTTACTCCACTAGCGGGTCCGGGGAGCTGTTTTTT. Translation gives CASSYSTSGSGELFF.